The T cell receptor beta chain under discussion was sequenced for a study of shared clonotypes between healthy human individuals. The overall study: Ranging from 18 to 49 in age, donors were two women and a few men. Study findings and constraints: Despite large depth, rarefaction showed incomplete sorted-subset sequencing.

Cells designated naive CD8 were CD45RO-negative and were positively selected for CCR7, with terminally differentiated effector memory CD45RA+ cells excluded. About this clone itself: The target antigen is unknown.

The repertoire was sequenced with immunoSEQ multiplex PCR; TCRdb's copy has only in-frame clones and lacks some. The sample yields some 2,100,000 clones, 90% to 95% seen once. V was cut by 2 bases and J by 5 bases, with 10 bases left in between. CDR1 and CDR2 (germline): SNHLY, FYNNEI. The CDR3 has 13 residues. Sequencing used naive CD8+ T cells from PBMCs. This clonotype was obtained from a man aged 18-30 years in good health. Some clones in this sample may be carry-over from other donors' samples. The rearrangement joins TRBV2 to TRBJ2-7; D gene uncertain. DNA for the CDR3: TGTGCCAGCAGTGAACGGAGTCGGGACGAGCAGTACTTC. Encoded protein: CASSERSRDEQYF. Looking up the rest from reference TRBV2 and TRBJ2-7 gives the full variable domain: EPEVTQTPSHQVTQMGQEVILRCVPISNHLYFYWYRQILGQKVEFLVSFYNNEISEKSEIFDDQFSVERPDGSNFTLKIRSTKLEDSAMYFCASSERSRDEQYFGPGTRLTVT.